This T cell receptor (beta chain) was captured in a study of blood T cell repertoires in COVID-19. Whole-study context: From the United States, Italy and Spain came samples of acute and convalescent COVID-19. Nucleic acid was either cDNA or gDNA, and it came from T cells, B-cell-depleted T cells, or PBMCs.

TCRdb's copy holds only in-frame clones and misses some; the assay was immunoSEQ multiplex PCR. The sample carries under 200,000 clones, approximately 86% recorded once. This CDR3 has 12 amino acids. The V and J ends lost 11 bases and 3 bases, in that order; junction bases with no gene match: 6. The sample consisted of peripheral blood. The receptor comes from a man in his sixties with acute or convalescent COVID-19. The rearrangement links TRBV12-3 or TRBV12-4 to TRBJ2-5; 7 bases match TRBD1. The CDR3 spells CAVQGREETQYF. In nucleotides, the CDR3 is TGTGCCGTACAGGGGCGGGAAGAGACCCAGTACTTC.